Shown below are 28 T cell receptor beta chains from a single sample sequenced in a study of tumor and adjacent non-tumor tissue in lung cancer. The library came from three nested PCR rounds adapted from ARM-PCR protocols. TCRdb fed the multiplex PCR reads into MiXCR, producing one record per CDR3 protein. The sample contains some 120,000 distinct CDR3 sequences, about 66% of which appear only once. No cell sorting was done before RNA was extracted from the tissue. The sample taken for sequencing was lung tumor tissue. The receptors stem from a man under 40 with non-small cell lung cancer.

This clonotype showed up just once. Given a much more abundant clone one base away, this may be a read error. V gene TRBV12-3 or TRBV12-4 combines with J gene TRBJ1-1, with D uncertain. The CDR3 runs 14 residues. Between the trimmed V and J ends, which lost 7 bases and 4 bases, there was a span of 16 bases. The CDR3 here is CASTTSSPSTEAFF. As DNA, the CDR3 is TGTGCCAGCACCACCTCGAGCCCGAGCACTGAAGCTTTCTTT.

A word on this clonotype: This may come from a read error, since a much larger clone is one base off. V usage is TRBV6-1 and J usage is TRBJ1-5; D gene ambiguous. The CDR3 spans 11 residues. From germline, CDR1 is MNHNS and CDR2 SASEGT. The CDR3 DNA is TGTGCCAGCTCTAGGGCTCAGGCCCAGCATTTT. The encoded protein is CASSRAQAQHF.

Points on this clonotype: Since the CDR3 does not end with the conserved phenylalanine or tryptophan, this likely comes from a read error. It is unclear where the CDR3 begins or ends on the DNA, so no DNA is shown, and the CDR3 is as TCRdb lists it. V gene TRBV11-1 combines with J gene TRBJ2-1; the D segment call TRBD1 is taken from the table without a DNA check. The CDR3 is 11 amino acids long, termini counted. CDR1 and CDR2 from the germline V gene are SGHAT and FQDESV (reference sequence). This CDR3 reads CASRTDRPLFL.

Regarding this clonotype: The germline gene is not matched at one end of the junction; a read error may be the cause. The chain combines TRBV6-1 with TRBJ1-5; 8 bases fit TRBD1. The CDR3 runs 15 residues. Germline V gene sequence: CDR1 MNHNS, CDR2 SASEGT. The CDR3 DNA reads TGTGCCAGCAATGAAGCGGCCCCAGGGGGCGGGCCCCGGCATTTT. This sequence encodes CASNEAAPGGGPRHF.

On this clonotype: One base away lies a much larger clone, so this may be a sequencing read error. The chain links TRBV6-1 to TRBJ1-2; 7 nucleotides align to TRBD1. This CDR3 is 14 amino acids long. The V gene's germline CDR1 is MNHNS and CDR2 SASEGT. CDR3 sequence: CTSSDPDRVVRYTF. CDR3 nucleotides: TGTACCAGCAGTGACCCCGACAGGGTGGTGCGCTACACCTTC.

The chain links TRBV30 to TRBJ2-7; D is possibly TRBD2 (6 bases). This CDR3 region has 13 residues. Trimming shortened V by 0 bases and J by 1 base, and 7 bases separated the two germline ends. Germline CDR1 GTSNPN, CDR2 SVGIG (reference sequence). Here the CDR3 DNA reads TGTGCCTGGAGTGTGGGGACTTCCTACGAGCAGTACTTC. Its protein is CAWSVGTSYEQYF. Supplemented by reference TRBV30 and TRBJ2-7, the full variable domain reads SQTIHQWPATLVQPVGSPLSLECTVEGTSNPNLYWYRQAAGRGLQLLFYSVGIGQISSEVPQNLSASRPQDRQFILSSKKLLLSDSGFYLCAWSVGTSYEQYFGPGTRLTVT.

Note on this clonotype: The junction and the germline gene differ at one end; a read error may be behind it. The V and J genes are TRBV12-3 or TRBV12-4 and TRBJ1-5; D is ambiguous. The CDR3 totals 14 residues. CDR3 sequence reads: CASSLIGSSQPQHF. For the CDR3, the DNA is TGTGCCAGCAGTTTAATTGGCAGCAGTCAGCCCCAGCATTTT.

A word on this clonotype: A much bigger clone sits one base away, suggesting this may be a read error. The chain links TRBV20-1 to TRBJ2-2, with 11 nucleotides matching TRBD2. There are 17 residues in the CDR3. Unmatched junction bases numbered 4, after V lost 1 base and J lost 0 bases. The germline V gene has CDR1 DFQATT and CDR2 SNEGSKA (reference sequence). CDR3: CSARVASGRSNTGELFF. CDR3 DNA sequence: TGCAGTGCTAGAGTGGCTAGCGGGAGGTCGAACACCGGGGAGCTGTTTTTT.

The table lists this clonotype with many counts. The chain links TRBV6-1 to TRBJ2-1; 11 bases map to TRBD2. There are 18 residues in the CDR3. The germline CDR1 and CDR2 sequences are MNHNS and SASEGT. Germline trimming cut 5 bases from V and 4 bases from J; bases unmatched to any gene: 13. This CDR3 is CASSLRLAGPKFYNEQFF. The CDR3 region has the DNA TGTGCCAGCAGTCTCCGACTAGCGGGACCGAAATTTTACAATGAGCAGTTCTTC.

This clonotype showed up just a few times. A much bigger clone sits one base away, suggesting this may be a read error. The genes are TRBV6-5 and TRBJ2-1, with 8 bases identical to TRBD2. This CDR3 has 14 residues. Germline CDR1 and CDR2: MNHEY and SVGAGI. CDR3 DNA sequence: TGTGCCAGCAGTTTCCGGGGGGGATACAATGTGCAGTTCTTC. This sequence encodes CASSFRGGYNVQFF.

About this clonotype itself: The junction departs from the called germline gene at one end, perhaps through a read error. V gene TRBV4-3 combines with J gene TRBJ2-1; perhaps TRBD2 as D (6 bases). This CDR3 has 16 residues. Germline CDR1 is LGHNA and CDR2 is YSLEER. This CDR3 reads CASIQTGGLTYNEQFF. CDR3 sequence (DNA): TGCGCCAGCATCCAAACCGGGGGTCTGACCTACAATGAGCAGTTCTTC.

This clonotype showed up just once. The junction departs from germline at one end; a sequencing error may be responsible. The CDR3 loop is CASSGALLGTVVNTETFF. The CDR3 bases are TGTGCCAGCAGTGGAGCGCTTCTGGGGACCGTAGTGAACACTGAAACTTTCTTT. This rearrangement joins TRBV6-1 to TRBJ1-1; TRBD1 is a possible D gene (5 bases). CDR3 size: 18 residues. CDR1 and CDR2 from the germline V gene are MNHNS and SASEGT.

This clonotype was seen only once. A junction end diverges from the germline sequence, so it may reflect a read error. The chain employs TRBV6-1 and TRBJ2-3; TRBD1 aligns across 7 bases. Germline loops: CDR1 MNHNS, CDR2 SASEGT. The length of the CDR3 is 18 residues. CDR3: CASSELRWGRGGTDTHYF. The CDR3 nucleotides are TGTGCCAGCAGTGAATTGAGGTGGGGACGGGGTGGGACAGATACGCACTATTTT.

This clonotype was counted many times. The chain has TRBV12-5 and TRBJ1-4; no reliable D call. CDR1 and CDR2 (germline): LGHNT, FRNRAP. The V end lost 7 bases, the J end lost 0 bases, and 6 bases lay between the germline ends. This CDR3 has 13 residues. DNA of the CDR3: TGTGCTAGTGCCTCTACAACTAATGAAAAACTGTTTTTT. Its translation is CASASTTNEKLFF.

A remark on this clonotype: A read error may be the cause here, since a much bigger clone is one base away. This sequence joins TRBV10-3 and TRBJ2-3; TRBD1 agrees at 9 bases. Trimming at V came to 2 bases and at J to 6 bases, leaving 6 bases not matched to a gene. The CDR3 sequence is 15 residues long. Germline CDR1 and CDR2: ENHRY and SYGVKD. The CDR3 sequence: CAISEGGQGLDTQYF. CDR3 coding DNA: TGTGCCATCAGTGAGGGGGGACAGGGATTGGATACGCAGTATTTT.

Turning to this clonotype: The germline gene is not matched at one end of the junction; a read error may be the cause. The chain couples TRBV12-3 or TRBV12-4 to TRBJ2-7; no clear D. This CDR3 contains 12 residues. The DNA of the CDR3 is TGTGCCATCAGTCTGGACGGCTACGAGCAGTACTTC. It translates to CAISLDGYEQYF.

The V gene is TRBV4-1, the J gene TRBJ2-7; a possible D gene is TRBD2 (6 bases). The germline V gene encodes CDR1 MGHRA and CDR2 YSYEKL. Trimming took 3 bases from V and 3 from J, leaving 15 bases between them. The CDR3 spans 15 residues. The CDR3 DNA reads TGCGCCAGCAGCCAGACTAGTGGGCTTGGCTACGAGCAGTACTTC. Its translation is CASSQTSGLGYEQYF.

This clonotype appeared many times. The junction departs from the called germline gene at one end, perhaps through a read error. The V and J genes are TRBV11-1 and TRBJ2-5; no definite D call. Germline assignment: CDR1 SGHAT and CDR2 FQDESV (reference sequence). This CDR3 is built from 13 residues. The CDR3 loop reads CPSSPSAEETQYF. The CDR3 nucleotides are TGTCCCAGCAGCCCCAGCGCGGAGGAGACCCAGTACTTC.

A note on this clonotype: Just one base apart from a much larger clone, this may be a read error. Written as DNA, the CDR3 is TGTGCCAGCAGCCGACAGGGCTACAATGAGCGGTTCTTC. Amino acid sequence: CASSRQGYNERFF. The chain is built from TRBV12-3 or TRBV12-4 and TRBJ2-1, with 7 bases fitting TRBD1. The CDR3 sequence is 13 residues long.

This clonotype is a singleton in its sample. A clone one base away is much larger, so this may be a read error. Given the absence of the conserved phenylalanine or tryptophan at the CDR3 end, a read error is likely. The rearrangement links TRBV12-3 or TRBV12-4 to TRBJ1-2, with D perhaps matching TRBD1 (6 bases). The length of the CDR3 is 12 residues. The ends were cut back, 5 bases at V and 4 bases at J, with 8 bases in the middle. As DNA, the CDR3 is TGTGCCAGCAGTACAGGGCCCTATGGCTACACCCTC. This codes for CASSTGPYGYTL.

As concerns this clonotype: A much larger clone is a single base away; this may be a read error. CDR3 sequence reads: CSVRGVGETQYF. The CDR3 DNA is TGCAGTGTTAGAGGGGTGGGTGAGACCCAGTACTTC. The chain is built from TRBV20-1 and TRBJ2-5, with D tentatively TRBD1 or TRBD2 (5 bases each). The CDR3 contains 12 residues. CDR1 and CDR2 (germline): DFQATT, SNEGSKA (reference sequence).

For this clonotype: The junction departs from germline at one end; a sequencing error may be responsible. The V call is TRBV28, the J call TRBJ2-7; 8 nucleotides align to TRBD1. The CDR3 totals 14 residues. Germline loops: CDR1 MDHEN, CDR2 SYDVKM. Here the CDR3 reads CASSSTGDVYEQYF. In nucleotides, the CDR3 is TGTGCAAGCAGTTCGACAGGGGACGTTTACGAGCAGTACTTC.

In regard to this clonotype: The conserved phenylalanine or tryptophan normally closing the CDR3 is absent here, so this likely arose from a read error. V is TRBV29-1 and J is TRBJ2-1, with TRBD2 identical over 16 bases. V dropped 4 bases and J dropped 1; count of bases not matched to a gene: 4. Germline-derived CDR1 and CDR2 are SQVTM and ANQGSEA. This CDR3 has 17 amino acids. In DNA, the CDR3 is TGCAGCGTTGCGGGACTAGCGGGAGGGCGGTCCTACAATGAGCAGTTCCTT. Residues: CSVAGLAGGRSYNEQFL.

This clonotype has only one observation. CDR3 nucleotides: TGTGCCAGCAGCTACCAGAACTATAATTCACCCCTCCACTTT. Translating gives CASSYQNYNSPLHF. The J gene is TRBJ1-6, the V gene TRBV7-9; D gene uncertain. There are 14 residues in the CDR3. CDR1 and CDR2 from the germline V gene are SEHNR and FQNEAQ (reference sequence). The V and J ends lost 4 bases and 3 bases respectively, with 7 bases between them. Full variable domain (rest looked up from reference TRBV7-9 and TRBJ1-6): DTGVSQNPRHKITKRGQNVTFRCDPISEHNRLYWYRQTLGQGPEFLTYFQNEAQLEKSRLLSDRFSAERPKGSFSTLEIQRTEQGDSAMYLCASSYQNYNSPLHFGNGTRLTVT.

The gene calls are TRBV6-5 and TRBJ2-5; D gene unclear. The V and J ends lost 8 bases and 1 base respectively, with 20 bases between them. Germline V CDR1 and CDR2: MNHEY, SVGAGI. CDR3 length: 16 amino acids. The CDR3 loop reads CASGPGAIRTQETQYF. The CDR3 nucleotides are TGTGCCAGCGGTCCCGGCGCCATCAGGACCCAAGAGACCCAGTACTTC.

The chain carries TRBV20-1 and TRBJ2-5; 8 bases line up with TRBD2. The CDR3 extends over 13 amino acids. Germline values: CDR1 DFQATT, CDR2 SNEGSKA (reference sequence). CDR3 nucleotides: TGCAATGCGACGGGAGGGGCTCAAGAGACCCAGTACTTC. It specifies CNATGGAQETQYF.

This chain links TRBV11-2 with TRBJ2-5; D may be TRBD1 or TRBD2 (7 bases each). Trimming left V 5 bases short and J 2 bases short, with 15 bases between. The CDR3 runs to 15 residues. CDR1 is SGHAT and CDR2 is FQNNGV in the germline V gene. CDR3 residues: CASSPQGRVQETQYF. In DNA form, the CDR3 reads TGTGCCAGCAGCCCACAGGGGAGGGTTCAAGAGACCCAGTACTTC.

In the case of this clonotype: This may be a read error, as it is one base from a much larger clone. Given the absence of the conserved phenylalanine or tryptophan at the CDR3 end, a read error is likely. The V call is TRBV29-1, the J call TRBJ2-7; D ambiguous. This CDR3 contains 12 residues. V was trimmed by 1 base and J by 0 bases, leaving 4 bases between them. From germline, CDR1 is SQVTM and CDR2 ANQGSEA. The CDR3 DNA reads TGCAGCGTTGAAGTGTCCTCCTACGAGCAGTACCTC. Translated: CSVEVSSYEQYL.